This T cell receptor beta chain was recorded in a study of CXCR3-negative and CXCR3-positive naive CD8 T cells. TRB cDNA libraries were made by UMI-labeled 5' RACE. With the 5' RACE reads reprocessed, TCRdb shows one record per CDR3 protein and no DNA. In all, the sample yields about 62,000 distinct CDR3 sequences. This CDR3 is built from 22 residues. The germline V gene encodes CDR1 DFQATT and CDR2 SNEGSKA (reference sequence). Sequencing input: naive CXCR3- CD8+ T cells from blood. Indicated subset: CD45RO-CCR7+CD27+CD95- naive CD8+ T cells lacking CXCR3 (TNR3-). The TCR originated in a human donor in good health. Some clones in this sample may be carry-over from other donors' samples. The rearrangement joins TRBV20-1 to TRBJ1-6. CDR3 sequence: CSARDEGSRAIFMGTYNSPLHF.